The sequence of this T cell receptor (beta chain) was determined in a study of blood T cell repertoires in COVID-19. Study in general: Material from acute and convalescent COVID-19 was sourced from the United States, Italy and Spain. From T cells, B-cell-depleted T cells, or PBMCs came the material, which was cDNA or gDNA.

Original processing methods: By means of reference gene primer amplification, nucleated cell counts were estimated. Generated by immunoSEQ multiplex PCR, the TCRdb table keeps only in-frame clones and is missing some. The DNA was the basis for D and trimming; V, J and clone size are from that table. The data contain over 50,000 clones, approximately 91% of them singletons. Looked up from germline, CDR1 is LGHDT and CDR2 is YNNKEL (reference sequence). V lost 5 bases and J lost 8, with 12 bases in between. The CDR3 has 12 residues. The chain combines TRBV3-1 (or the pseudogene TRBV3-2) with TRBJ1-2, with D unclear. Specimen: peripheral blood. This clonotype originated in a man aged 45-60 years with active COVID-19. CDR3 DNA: TGTGCCAGCAGCTGGAGGGTAGGCGGCTACACCTTC. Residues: CASSWRVGGYTF.